This TCR beta chain was identified during a study of neurological immune-mediated disorders. Synthesis of cDNA used 5'RACE (with 10-nucleotide random UMIs). TCRdb recomputed calls from the 5' RACE reads with MiXCR, one row per CDR3 protein. Among 25,000 to 35,000 distinct CDR3 sequences listed, around 16% were seen once. Germline lookup yields CDR1 MNHEY and CDR2 SVGAGI. The ends lost 10 bases at V and 14 bases at J; junction bases unmatched: 12. The CDR3 length is 12 residues. Input material: PBMCs. The rearrangement joins TRBV6-5 to TRBJ2-1; 9 bases align to TRBD1. The sequence derives from a man aged 70-80 years in good health. CDR3 nucleotide sequence: TGTGCCACCGGCGTTGGGACAGGGAAGAAGTTCTTC. It specifies CATGVGTGKKFF.